This T cell receptor beta chain stems from a study of blood T cell repertoires in COVID-19. Trimming removed 0 bases from V and 2 bases from J, with 12 bases in between. Germline-derived CDR1 and CDR2 are SGDLS and YYNGEE. CDR3 size: 16 residues. Clones were read by immunoSEQ multiplex PCR, and TCRdb kept only the in-frame ones, dropping some. Counted here are a few hundred thousand clones, approximately 91% occurring once; the ten biggest clones make up about 8.5%. This clone was observed once. This sequence originates from a man younger than 35 with active or convalescent COVID-19. Specimen: peripheral blood. The chain recombines TRBV9 with TRBJ2-1; D may be TRBD1 (6 bases). In DNA form, the CDR3 reads TGTGCCAGCAGCGTAGAGGTCAGGGGCCCCTACAATGAGCAGTTCTTC. It codes for CASSVEVRGPYNEQFF.